The 21 T cell receptor beta chains below all came from one sample that was sequenced in a study of persistence of HIV-infected CD4 T cells. Lysates of CMV-infected fibroblasts at around 10 ug/mL stimulated these cells. Sorting selected CD4+ T cells upregulating both CD40 ligand and CD69. Sequencing used immunoSEQ version 4 in survey mode. Profiled with immunoSEQ multiplex PCR; TCRdb holds only in-frame clones, not every one. The sample lists under 20,000 clones; approximately 80% were seen once. These receptors lack a known antigen. The sequenced sample was CD4+ T cells sorted from PBMCs after approximately 19-hour stimulation, obtained from a patient who received antiretroviral therapy. The receptors come from an adult man with HIV who was CMV-seropositive.

The genes are TRBV7-8 and TRBJ2-1, with 8 bases lining up with TRBD1. The CDR3 consists of 15 residues. The trim removed 4 bases at V and 3 bases at J, leaving 5 bases unmatched. Germline V lookup: CDR1 SGHVS, CDR2 FQNEAQ. This chain's CDR3 is CASSSGQGLYNEQFF. DNA of the CDR3: TGTGCCAGCAGCTCCGGACAGGGCCTCTACAATGAGCAGTTCTTC.

The genes are TRBV5-1 and TRBJ2-3; 7 positions agree with TRBD1. Trimming removed 3 bases from V and 1 base from J; junction bases left unmatched: 5. This CDR3 comprises 15 residues. Germline CDR1 and CDR2: SGHRS and YFSETQ. CDR3 nucleotide sequence: TGCGCCAGCAGCTCCGGACAGGTTGGCACAGATACGCAGTATTTT. This codes for CASSSGQVGTDTQYF. The full variable domain, with the rest looked up from reference TRBV5-1 and TRBJ2-3, is KAGVTQTPRYLIKTRGQQVTLSCSPISGHRSVSWYQQTPGQGLQFLFEYFSETQRNKGNFPGRFSGRQFSNSRSEMNVSTLELGDSALYLCASSSGQVGTDTQYFGPGTRLTVL.

This chain uses TRBV7-6 with TRBJ2-2, with a tentative D call TRBD1 (5 bases). CDR3 length equals 19 residues. Germline values: CDR1 SGHVS, CDR2 FNYEAQ. Trimming stripped 1 base from V and 0 bases from J, with 18 bases between. The CDR3 DNA follows: TGTGCCAGCAGCTTAGTTCCCCAGGGCCAACCCGCGAACACCGGGGAGCTGTTTTTT. Its translation is CASSLVPQGQPANTGELFF.

This chain links TRBV19 with TRBJ2-6, with D tentatively TRBD1 (6 bases). This CDR3 spans 14 amino acids. Germline values: CDR1 LNHDA, CDR2 SQIVND (reference sequence). The V end lost 2 bases, the J end lost 5 bases, and 7 bases lay between the germline ends. The CDR3 is CASSIQGRANVLTF. CDR3 coding DNA: TGTGCCAGTAGTATACAGGGGAGGGCCAACGTCCTGACTTTC.

V is TRBV19 and J is TRBJ2-4; 8 positions agree with TRBD1. The germline CDR1 and CDR2 sequences are LNHDA and SQIVND (reference sequence). The CDR3 sequence is 14 residues long. Trimming removed 4 bases from V and 7 bases from J; junction bases left unmatched: 6. CDR3 bases: TGTGCCAGTAGTACCCGACAGGGGAGTAACATTCAGTACTTC. This encodes CASSTRQGSNIQYF.

CDR3 bases: TGTGCCAGTAGTAGGGGACTTCTCAATGAGCAGTTCTTC. Its translation is CASSRGLLNEQFF. The chain combines TRBV19 with TRBJ2-1, with D possibly TRBD2 on 6 matching bases. Germline values: CDR1 LNHDA, CDR2 SQIVND (reference sequence). V lost 4 bases and J 6 bases, leaving 10 bases between the germline ends. This CDR3 is built from 13 residues.

The genes are TRBV24-1 and TRBJ1-5; TRBD1 aligns across 8 bases. CDR1 and CDR2 (germline): KGHDR, SFDVKD. The CDR3 consists of 16 residues. Losses at the gene ends were 4 bases for V and 6 bases for J; bases not matched to a gene: 10. Here the CDR3 reads CATSDPSGGNFQPQHF. CDR3 DNA: TGTGCCACCAGTGACCCCTCAGGGGGCAATTTTCAGCCCCAGCATTTT.

J is TRBJ1-1 and V is TRBV3-1 (or the pseudogene TRBV3-2); D might be TRBD1 (6 bases). CDR1 is LGHDT and CDR2 is YNNKEL in the germline V gene (reference sequence). Between the trimmed V and J ends, which lost 4 bases and 0 bases, there was a span of 12 bases. The CDR3 has 15 residues. CDR3 DNA: TGTGCCAGCAGCCGAAGCACAGGGTTGAACACTGAAGCTTTCTTT. This gives the protein CASSRSTGLNTEAFF.

The chain is built from TRBV24-1 and TRBJ1-2, with D unclear. V lost 6 bases and J lost 5, with 12 bases in between. The CDR3 runs to 13 residues. From germline, CDR1 is KGHDR and CDR2 SFDVKD. CDR3 sequence reads: CATSPDNFYGYTF. The CDR3 DNA reads TGTGCCACCAGTCCCGACAATTTTTATGGCTACACCTTC.

The chain has TRBV2 and TRBJ2-3; possible D gene TRBD2, 7 bases. Trimming stripped 6 bases from V and 5 bases from J, with 15 bases between. CDR3 size: 14 residues. From germline, CDR1 is SNHLY and CDR2 FYNNEI. CDR3 region: CASSSTGGKDTQYF. CDR3 coding DNA: TGTGCCAGCAGCTCTACGGGGGGCAAAGATACGCAGTATTTT. Full variable domain (missing parts from reference TRBV2 and TRBJ2-3): EPEVTQTPSHQVTQMGQEVILRCVPISNHLYFYWYRQILGQKVEFLVSFYNNEISEKSEIFDDQFSVERPDGSNFTLKIRSTKLEDSAMYFCASSSTGGKDTQYFGPGTRLTVL.

The chain joins TRBV7-9 to TRBJ2-1, with 7 bases matching TRBD1. CDR1 and CDR2 from the germline V gene are SEHNR and FQNEAQ (reference sequence). This CDR3 comprises 15 residues. The ends lost 5 bases at V and 8 bases at J; junction bases unmatched: 12. The CDR3 here is CASSHSSTGRYEQFF. CDR3 nucleotides: TGTGCCAGCAGCCACTCCTCGACAGGGAGATATGAGCAGTTCTTC.

The V call is TRBV15, the J call TRBJ2-5; the D gene is possibly TRBD1 (6 bases). The germline V and J ends were trimmed by 0 bases and 1 base, with 6 bases remaining between them. Germline-derived CDR1 and CDR2 are LNHNV and YYDKDF (reference sequence). The CDR3 runs 14 residues. The DNA for the CDR3 is TGTGCCACCAGCAGAGACAGGGGCCAAGAGACCCAGTACTTC. It yields the protein CATSRDRGQETQYF.

The sample holds a few counts of this clone. The chain couples TRBV18 to TRBJ1-3; D might be TRBD1 (5 bases). Trimming stripped 2 bases from V and 0 bases from J, with 20 bases between. This CDR3 comprises 19 residues. CDR1 KGHSH and CDR2 LQKENI come from the germline V gene. Written as DNA, the CDR3 is TGTGCCAGCTCACCAAGGGGCAGTGCCCCCCTTAGCTCTGGAAACACCATATATTTT. Encoded protein: CASSPRGSAPLSSGNTIYF.

This chain connects TRBV10-1 to TRBJ2-3; 7 nucleotides agree with TRBD2. Germline CDR1 WNHNN, CDR2 SYGVQD (reference sequence). This CDR3 contains 15 residues. After removal of 4 bases from V and 3 bases from J, the junction contained 7 bases not matched to a gene. CDR3 DNA sequence: TGCGCCAGCAGTGCGGGACTATTGGGAACAGATACGCAGTATTTT. Encoded protein: CASSAGLLGTDTQYF.

V gene TRBV7-2 combines with J gene TRBJ2-7; TRBD1 matches at 9 bases. From germline, CDR1 is SGHTA and CDR2 FQGNSA. CDR3 size: 14 residues. V lost 4 bases, J lost 5 bases, and 6 bases stayed unmatched. CDR3 sequence reads: CASSSRTGAHEQYF. CDR3 DNA: TGTGCCAGCAGCTCGCGGACAGGGGCCCACGAGCAGTACTTC.

This clone is a singleton in its sample. In DNA form, the CDR3 reads TGTGCCAGTAGTGTCCGGGGGGGCACAGATACGCAGTATTTT. Amino acid sequence: CASSVRGGTDTQYF. The chain recombines TRBV19 with TRBJ2-3; 7 positions agree with TRBD2. The germline gives CDR1 LNHDA, CDR2 SQIVND (reference sequence). The V gene end was trimmed by 5 bases and the J gene end by 1 base; junction bases not matched to a gene: 3. This CDR3 contains 14 residues.

Relative to its sample, this clone is medium-sized (0.01 to 0.1%). This rearrangement joins TRBV11-3 to TRBJ2-7; 8 bases map to TRBD1. Trimming took 5 bases from V and 6 from J; bases not matched to a gene: 6. Germline-derived CDR1 and CDR2 are SGHNT and YENEEA. The CDR3 totals 13 residues. The CDR3 DNA follows: TGTGCCAGCAGCCCCCGTACAGGGGGCGAGCAGTACTTC. Translating it yields CASSPRTGGEQYF.

This rearrangement joins TRBV6-5 to TRBJ1-5; 10 bases are shared with TRBD1. Germline V gives CDR1 MNHEY, CDR2 SVGAGI. Unmatched junction bases numbered 10, after V lost 6 bases and J lost 11 bases. This CDR3 is built from 14 residues. In DNA, the CDR3 is TGTGCCAGCAGCCCCGGGACAGGGGATAAAGCCCAGCATTTT. It specifies CASSPGTGDKAQHF.

In this sample, this clone turned up once. This chain links TRBV7-2 with TRBJ1-1, with 9 bases aligning to TRBD1. CDR1 and CDR2 from the germline V gene are SGHTA and FQGNSA. The ends lost 4 bases at V and 3 bases at J; junction bases unmatched: 6. This CDR3 comprises 15 residues. In nucleotides, the CDR3 is TGTGCCAGCAGCTCGCGGGGACAGGGTGACACTGAAGCTTTCTTT. Protein: CASSSRGQGDTEAFF.

The chain uses TRBV19 and TRBJ2-2; tentatively, D is TRBD2 (6 bases). Germline-derived CDR1 and CDR2 are LNHDA and SQIVND (reference sequence). Trimming removed 6 bases at V and 2 bases at J, with 16 bases between. The CDR3 contains 16 residues. The DNA for the CDR3 is TGTGCCAGTAGACCAGGGACTTTTTTCAACACCGGGGAGCTGTTTTTT. This sequence encodes CASRPGTFFNTGELFF.

The chain combines TRBV7-9 with TRBJ2-3, with TRBD1 as a possible D gene (5 bases). The ends were cut back, 3 bases at V and 2 bases at J, with 9 bases in the middle. The CDR3 has 14 amino acids. In germline, CDR1 is SEHNR, CDR2 FQNEAQ (reference sequence). The CDR3 sequence: CASSLGPVTDTQYF. CDR3 nucleotide sequence: TGTGCCAGCAGCTTGGGGCCCGTCACAGATACGCAGTATTTT.